The 10 T cell receptor beta chains in this list originate from one sample, sequenced in a study of blood T cell repertoires in COVID-19. Some clones are missing from TCRdb's copy, which holds only in-frame ones; the method was immunoSEQ multiplex PCR. The sample lists a few hundred thousand clones, approximately 87% occurring once. Sequenced sample: PBMCs or T cells enriched from blood (not recorded which). The receptor source for this set is a man aged 30-40 years who had recovered from COVID-19.

J is TRBJ2-3 and V is TRBV5-1; 8 bases are a match to TRBD1. In germline, CDR1 is SGHRS, CDR2 YFSETQ. There are 15 residues in the CDR3. V lost 4 bases to trimming and J lost 5 bases; unmatched junction nucleotides: 9. CDR3 bases: TGCGCCAGCAGCCCTGCAGGGGGCCGTGGAGATACGCAGTATTTT. It translates to CASSPAGGRGDTQYF. Full variable domain (rest looked up from reference TRBV5-1 and TRBJ2-3): KAGVTQTPRYLIKTRGQQVTLSCSPISGHRSVSWYQQTPGQGLQFLFEYFSETQRNKGNFPGRFSGRQFSNSRSEMNVSTLELGDSALYLCASSPAGGRGDTQYFGPGTRLTVL.

V and J are TRBV11-2 and TRBJ1-1, with no clear D. CDR1 and CDR2 from the germline V gene are SGHAT and FQNNGV. This CDR3 contains 15 residues. With 4 bases removed from V and 5 bases from J, the gap between germline ends came to 17 bases. CDR3 in amino acids: CASSSAGSLETEAFF. The CDR3 DNA sequence: TGTGCCAGCAGCTCCGCGGGCAGCTTGGAGACTGAAGCTTTCTTT. The complete variable domain, with remaining parts taken from reference TRBV11-2 and TRBJ1-1, reads EAGVAQSPRYKIIEKRQSVAFWCNPISGHATLYWYQQILGQGPKLLIQFQNNGVVDDSQLPKDRFSAERLKGVDSTLKIQPAKLEDSAVYLCASSSAGSLETEAFFGQGTRLTVV.

This chain joins TRBV18 and TRBJ2-1, with 12 nucleotides matching TRBD1. Germline assignment: CDR1 KGHSH and CDR2 LQKENI. CDR3 length: 15 amino acids. J was trimmed by 9 bases and V by 3 bases; bases with no gene match: 6. The CDR3 DNA is TGTGCCAGCTCACCCTTGCGGGACAGGGGGCCTGAGCAGTTCTTC. This gives the protein CASSPLRDRGPEQFF.

The chain couples TRBV2 to TRBJ1-6; 9 nucleotides align to TRBD1. The CDR3 contains 16 residues. V dropped 7 bases and J dropped 2; count of bases not matched to a gene: 6. Germline V gene sequence: CDR1 SNHLY, CDR2 FYNNEI. The CDR3 here is CASTFDRGTYNSPLHF. CDR3 sequence (DNA): TGTGCCAGCACCTTCGACAGGGGGACCTATAATTCACCCCTCCACTTT.

This CDR3 is CASSLGGVGGHSYNEQFF. For the CDR3, the DNA is TGCGCCAGCAGCCTAGGTGGAGTTGGGGGCCATAGCTACAATGAGCAGTTCTTC. The chain is built from TRBV5-1 and TRBJ2-1, with D possibly matching TRBD1 (6 bases). CDR3 length equals 18 residues. The V end lost 4 bases, the J end lost 3 bases, and 23 bases lay between the germline ends. Germline V gene data show CDR1 as SGHRS and CDR2 as YFSETQ.

The chain employs TRBV5-1 and TRBJ2-6; TRBD1 matches 9 bases. Germline assignment: CDR1 SGHRS and CDR2 YFSETQ. Losses at the gene ends were 4 bases for V and 1 base for J; bases not matched to a gene: 9. The CDR3 is 18 residues long. The CDR3 here is CASSHPGQGTSGANVLTF. As DNA, the CDR3 is TGCGCCAGCAGCCACCCGGGACAGGGTACTTCTGGGGCCAACGTCCTGACTTTC.

The chain combines TRBV29-1 with TRBJ1-1; D unresolved. The CDR3 extends over 14 amino acids. The germline V gene encodes CDR1 SQVTM and CDR2 ANQGSEA. Trimming shortened V by 3 bases and J by 2 bases, and 13 bases separated the two germline ends. CDR3 loop: CSVETTEFNTEAFF. CDR3 in DNA: TGCAGCGTTGAGACAACAGAGTTCAACACTGAAGCTTTCTTT.

The chain has TRBV11-2 and TRBJ2-6; 8 nucleotides agree with TRBD1. V was pared by 0 bases and J by 2 bases, with 3 bases of the junction left unmatched. Germline V gene lookup returns CDR1 SGHAT and CDR2 FQNNGV. The CDR3 extends over 17 amino acids. In DNA, the CDR3 is TGTGCCAGCAGCTTAGATCAGGGGGCGCCTGGGGCCAACGTCCTGACTTTC. Its translation: CASSLDQGAPGANVLTF.

This clone was recorded only once. This chain connects TRBV7-6 to TRBJ1-3; D unclear. V lost 1 base, J lost 2 bases, and 12 bases lay in between. The CDR3 has 16 residues. The V gene's germline CDR1 is SGHVS and CDR2 FNYEAQ. CDR3 protein: CASSLEVPGAGNTIYF. CDR3 in DNA: TGTGCCAGCAGCTTAGAGGTCCCGGGTGCTGGAAACACCATATATTTT. The entire variable domain, with the rest obtained from reference TRBV7-6 and TRBJ1-3, is as follows: GAGVSQSPRYKVTKRGQDVALRCDPISGHVSLYWYRQALGQGPEFLTYFNYEAQQDKSGLPNDRFSAERPEGSISTLTIQRTEQRDSAMYRCASSLEVPGAGNTIYFGEGSWLTVV.

About this clone: The junction departs from the called germline gene at one end, perhaps through a read error. As DNA, the CDR3 is TGTGCCAGGAGTGGTAGCGGCCTCACAGATACGCAGTATTTT. Its protein is CARSGSGLTDTQYF. The rearrangement joins TRBV2 to TRBJ2-3; D is perhaps TRBD2 (6 bases). The V gene's germline CDR1 is SNHLY and CDR2 FYNNEI. CDR3 size: 14 residues.